This T cell receptor (beta chain) comes out of a study of blood T cell repertoires in COVID-19 (dated by TCRdb to about 2020). The study in broad terms: Samples from collaborators originated in the United States, Italy and Spain and spanned both the acute and convalescent phases of COVID-19. The prospective study material was composed of cDNA or gDNA derived from T cells, B-cell-depleted T cells, or PBMCs. Subjects who had been exposed to COVID-19, were actively infected with it, or had recovered from it provided the deeply sampled blood TCRbeta repertoires that made up the dataset. Where available, HLA class I and class II types were taken from metadata supplied by the sample provider and were not determined by assay-based typing. The sample metadata nearly always contained a de-identified subject ID, COVID-19 status, age in years and sex. The samples were drawn from the first 160 participants of the ongoing ImmuneRACE study and from more than 1,000 subjects provided by 6 global collaborators. A freely available public database, intended as a resource for researchers studying the immune response to SARS-CoV-2, is where the repertoires were released.

CDR1 and CDR2 are read off the germline V gene as SGHTA and FQGNSA. The germline V end is reduced by 1 base and the J end by 4 bases; junction bases left unmatched: 2. The CDR3 measures 14 amino acids from cysteine to phenylalanine. Only the CDR3 portion is preserved as DNA: 42 bases, with reading frame beginning at the first base. TCRbeta CDR3 regions were amplified from genomic DNA using the immunoSEQ Assay, a bias-controlled multiplex PCR. Regarding the original processing steps: The number of nucleated cells in each sample was estimated from the amplification of reference gene primers within the assay. To quantify the absolute abundance of each unique TCRbeta CDR3 rearrangement, sequence reads were collapsed and filtered. For each sample, productive Simpson clonality was calculated by taking the square root of Simpson's diversity index across productive rearrangements. TCRdb provides this immuneACCESS table in a form limited to in-frame rearrangements. Some clones are lacking; in checked studies, under half of them reflect an unresolved V gene, and why the rest are absent is not known. The DNA gave D and trimming, while V, J and clone size come from that table. The sample includes 140,000 to 150,000 clones, with around 82% observed a single time. The ten largest clones capture 35% to 50% of the sample.

The collaborating institutions used their own protocols to collect whole blood in K2EDTA tubes. For TCRbeta analysis, collaborator samples were shipped as frozen whole blood, as isolated PBMCs, or as DNA extracted from either sample type. As to this clone: What this receptor recognizes is not known. Within one base of it there is no much larger clone, and no base qualities were kept.

Beyond this particular receptor, the publication reports: Clinical and demographic metadata were provided uncurated, with the amount varying by source and participant.

This clonotype was sampled from a human donor in a cohort sampled during active COVID-19. The V and J genes are TRBV7-2 and TRBJ2-3; TRBD1 matches 7 bases in the middle. Sequences were obtained from peripheral blood. The nucleotide sequence reads as follows: TGTGCCAGCAGCTTAGACAGGGGCGCAGATACGCAGTATTTT. The translation is CASSLDRGADTQYF.